The 9 T cell receptor beta chains listed next were all sequenced from one sample in a study of T cell repertoires in cytomegalovirus infection. One entry per CDR3 protein, called by TCRdb with MiXCR from the reads. The table includes 200,000 to 250,000 distinct CDR3 sequences, under 25% detected once. The sequencing sample was made of CD8+ T cells from PBMCs. The receptors derive from a human donor in good health (CMV status not recorded). Some clones in this sample may be carry-over from other donors' samples.

This clonotype was seen many times. V is TRBV12-3 or TRBV12-4 and J is TRBJ2-1; D possibly corresponds to TRBD2 (7 bases). V was cut by 1 base and J by 8 bases, with 21 bases left in between. The CDR3 contains 17 residues. CDR3 protein: CASSLVGGLRGYDEQFF. CDR3 nucleotide sequence: TGTGCCAGCAGTTTAGTGGGGGGGCTGCGCGGTTACGATGAGCAGTTCTTC.

This rearrangement joins TRBV20-1 to TRBJ2-3, with 7 bases matching TRBD2. The V segment lost 0 bases and the J segment 0 bases; nucleotides outside the gene matches: 3. Germline CDR1 is DFQATT and CDR2 is SNEGSKA (reference sequence). The CDR3 is 15 amino acids. This chain's CDR3 is CSARDPSGSTDTQYF. DNA for the CDR3: TGCAGTGCTAGAGACCCTAGCGGAAGCACAGATACGCAGTATTTT.

V is TRBV6-1 and J is TRBJ2-7; 9 bases align to TRBD2. The V gene's germline CDR1 is MNHNS and CDR2 SASEGT. The CDR3 has 15 residues. V lost 1 base, J lost 7 bases, and 8 bases stayed unmatched. The CDR3 DNA sequence: TGTGCCAGCAGTGAAGAGCCTAGCGGGACGCTTGAGCAGTACTTC. Translating it yields CASSEEPSGTLEQYF.

V usage is TRBV5-6 and J usage is TRBJ2-1, with 10 bases aligning to TRBD1. Per germline, CDR1 SGHDT and CDR2 YYEEEE. Unmatched junction bases numbered 5, after V lost 0 bases and J lost 5 bases. The CDR3 contains 16 residues. CDR3 protein: CASSLEGTGEHNEQFF. CDR3 nucleotides: TGTGCCAGCAGCTTGGAGGGGACAGGGGAACACAATGAGCAGTTCTTC.

This clonotype was seen a handful of times. The rearrangement links TRBV7-9 to TRBJ1-2; a possible D gene is TRBD1 (5 bases). V was shortened by 8 bases and J by 6 bases, with 10 bases between the two germline ends. This CDR3 region has 11 residues. Looked up from germline, CDR1 is SEHNR and CDR2 is FQNEAQ (reference sequence). CDR3 residues: CASLRGDGYTF. The CDR3 bases are TGTGCCAGCTTAAGGGGAGATGGCTACACCTTC.

This clonotype showed up many times. This chain links TRBV7-8 with TRBJ2-1, with D possibly being TRBD1 (6 bases). Deletions cut 0 bases from V and 5 bases from J, with 20 bases between. The CDR3 has 18 residues. Germline values: CDR1 SGHVS, CDR2 FQNEAQ. The CDR3 protein is CASSLAHFLEDSDNEQFF. The DNA of the CDR3 is TGTGCCAGCAGCTTAGCGCACTTTCTTGAGGACAGTGACAATGAGCAGTTCTTC. Full variable domain (rest looked up from reference TRBV7-8 and TRBJ2-1): GAGVSQSPRYKVAKRGQDVALRCDPISGHVSLFWYQQALGQGPEFLTYFQNEAQLDKSGLPSDRFFAERPEGSVSTLKIQRTQQEDSAVYLCASSLAHFLEDSDNEQFFGPGTRLTVL.

This clonotype came up once. As the CDR3 is not closed by the conserved phenylalanine or tryptophan, this likely results from a read error. DNA of the CDR3: TGTGCCAGCAGTGCACCAGGGGGGCAGAAGACCCAGTACTGC. It translates to CASSAPGGQKTQYC. V and J are TRBV6-1 and TRBJ2-5; TRBD1 is a possible D gene (7 bases). CDR3 length: 14 residues. Germline CDR1 and CDR2: MNHNS and SASEGT. Trimming removed 4 bases at V and 6 bases at J, with 15 bases between.

In its sample, this clonotype was seen a few times. This sequence joins TRBV5-6 and TRBJ2-5, with TRBD1 matching over 8 bases. With V trimmed by 2 bases and J by 5 bases, 11 bases remained unmatched. The CDR3 loop spans 16 amino acids. Germline V gives CDR1 SGHDT, CDR2 YYEEEE. This chain's CDR3 is CASSFFRGLMLETQYF. DNA of the CDR3: TGTGCCAGCAGCTTCTTCAGGGGGCTTATGCTGGAGACCCAGTACTTC. Together with reference TRBV5-6 and TRBJ2-5, the CDR3 gives the full variable domain: DAGVTQSPTHLIKTRGQQVTLRCSPKSGHDTVSWYQQALGQGPQFIFQYYEEEERQRGNFPDRFSGHQFPNYSSELNVNALLLGDSALYLCASSFFRGLMLETQYFGPGTRLLVL.

This chain joins TRBV7-2 and TRBJ2-3; D not resolved. Germline CDR1 and CDR2: SGHTA and FQGNSA. This CDR3 has 12 residues. V was cut by 5 bases and J by 5 bases, with 8 bases left in between. CDR3 in DNA: TGTGCCAGCAGCGGTGGCATAGATACGCAGTATTTT. Translation gives CASSGGIDTQYF.